This TCR beta chain comes out of a study of T cell clones after liver transplantation. Study context: Tolerance: complete withdrawal held at least one year, liver enzymes staying within twice normal.

Measured with immunoSEQ multiplex PCR; TCRdb has only the in-frame clones, and not every one. The data contain roughly 53,000 clones, approximately 77% of them singletons. The germline V gene encodes CDR1 GTSNPN and CDR2 SVGIG (reference sequence). With V trimmed by 0 bases and J by 3 bases, 8 bases remained unmatched. The CDR3 contains 17 residues. This clone was recorded many times. This clonotype originated in a human patient who received a liver transplant. The T cells may come from the graft donor. The source was CD4+ T cells from blood, collected at the 22-month timepoint. V usage is TRBV30 and J usage is TRBJ2-3; 11 bases map to TRBD2. CDR3 in amino acids: CAWSVPASGGKTDTQYF. In DNA form, the CDR3 reads TGTGCCTGGAGTGTACCAGCTAGCGGGGGGAAAACAGATACGCAGTATTTT.